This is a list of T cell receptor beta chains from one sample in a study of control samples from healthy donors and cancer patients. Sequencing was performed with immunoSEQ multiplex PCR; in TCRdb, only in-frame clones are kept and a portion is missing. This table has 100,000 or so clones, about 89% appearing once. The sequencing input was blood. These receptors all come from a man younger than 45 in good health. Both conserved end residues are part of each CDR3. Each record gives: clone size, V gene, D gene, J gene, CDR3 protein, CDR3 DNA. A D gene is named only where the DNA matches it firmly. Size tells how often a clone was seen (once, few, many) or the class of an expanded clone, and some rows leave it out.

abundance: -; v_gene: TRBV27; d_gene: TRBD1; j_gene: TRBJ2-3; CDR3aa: CASSLSETGTDTQYF; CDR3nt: TGTGCCAGCAGTTTATCGGAGACAGGGACAGATACGCAGTATTTT
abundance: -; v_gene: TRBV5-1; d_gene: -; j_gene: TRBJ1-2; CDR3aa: CASSLAQGNGYTF; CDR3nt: TGCGCCAGCAGCTTGGCCCAGGGGAATGGCTACACCTTC
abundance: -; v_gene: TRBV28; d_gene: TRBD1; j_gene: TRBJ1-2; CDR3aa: CASSLPGTGIYGYTF; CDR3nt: TGTGCCAGCAGTTTACCCGGGACAGGGATTTATGGCTACACCTTC
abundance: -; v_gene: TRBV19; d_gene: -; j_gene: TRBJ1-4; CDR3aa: CASGPGMGEKLFF; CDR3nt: TGTGCCTCAGGCCCCGGGATGGGGGAAAAACTGTTTTTT
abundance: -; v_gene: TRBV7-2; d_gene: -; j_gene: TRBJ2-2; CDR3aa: CASSLSGSLGELFF; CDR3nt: TGTGCCAGCAGCTTAAGTGGGAGTCTCGGGGAGCTGTTTTTT
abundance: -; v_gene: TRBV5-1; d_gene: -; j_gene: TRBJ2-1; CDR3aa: CASSPVGNEQFF; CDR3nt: TGCGCCAGCAGCCCGGTGGGAAATGAGCAGTTCTTC
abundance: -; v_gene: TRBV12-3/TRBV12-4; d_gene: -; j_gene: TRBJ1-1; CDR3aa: CASTDGPNTEAFF; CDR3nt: TGTGCCAGCACCGACGGTCCGAACACTGAAGCTTTCTTT
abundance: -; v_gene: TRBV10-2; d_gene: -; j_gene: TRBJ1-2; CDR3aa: CASSEAHGTRDGYTF; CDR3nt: TGCGCCAGCAGTGAAGCCCACGGGACACGGGATGGCTACACCTTC
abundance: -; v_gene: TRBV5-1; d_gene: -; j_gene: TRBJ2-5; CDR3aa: CASSLGIPSETQYF; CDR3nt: TGCGCCAGCAGCTTGGGGATCCCCAGTGAGACCCAGTACTTC
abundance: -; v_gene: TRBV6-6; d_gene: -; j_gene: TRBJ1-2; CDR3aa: CASSPGPLYGYTF; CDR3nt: TGTGCCAGCTCACCGGGGCCCCTCTATGGCTACACCTTC
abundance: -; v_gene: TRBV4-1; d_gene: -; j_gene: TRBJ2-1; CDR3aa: CASSPIVGGQYEQFF; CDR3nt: TGCGCCAGCAGCCCGATTGTCGGGGGTCAATATGAGCAGTTCTTC
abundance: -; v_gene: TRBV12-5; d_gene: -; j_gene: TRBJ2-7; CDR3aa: CASGLVSSEQYF; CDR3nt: TGTGCTAGTGGTTTGGTCAGTTCAGAGCAGTACTTC
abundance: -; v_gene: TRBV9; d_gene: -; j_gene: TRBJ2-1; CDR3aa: CASSVDGGTARFF; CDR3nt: TGTGCCAGCAGCGTAGATGGGGGGACTGCGCGGTTCTTC
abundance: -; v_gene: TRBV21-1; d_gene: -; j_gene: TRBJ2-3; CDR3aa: CASIRGTDTQYF; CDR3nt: TGTGCCAGCATTAGGGGCACAGATACGCAGTATTTT
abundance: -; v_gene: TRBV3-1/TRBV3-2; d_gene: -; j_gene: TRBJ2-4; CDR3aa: CASSKSTGEGTIQYF; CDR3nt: TGTGCCAGCAGCAAAAGCACAGGGGAGGGGACCATTCAGTACTTC
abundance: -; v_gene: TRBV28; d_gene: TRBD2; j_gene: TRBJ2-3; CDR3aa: CASSLGLAGSTDTQYF; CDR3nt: TGTGCCAGCAGTTTGGGACTAGCGGGGAGCACAGATACGCAGTATTTT
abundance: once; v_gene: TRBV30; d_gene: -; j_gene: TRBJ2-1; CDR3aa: CAWIHEREQFF; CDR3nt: TGTGCCTGGATACACGAGCGGGAGCAGTTCTTC
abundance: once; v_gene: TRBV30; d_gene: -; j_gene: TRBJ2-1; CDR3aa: CAWSSGWVLEQFF; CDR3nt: TGTGCCTGGAGTTCCGGGTGGGTTCTTGAGCAGTTCTTC
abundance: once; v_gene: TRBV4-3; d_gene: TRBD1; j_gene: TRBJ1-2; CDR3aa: CASSQDGRQGGLVYGYTF; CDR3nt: TGCGCCAGCAGCCAAGATGGGCGACAGGGGGGGTTGGTCTATGGCTACACCTTC
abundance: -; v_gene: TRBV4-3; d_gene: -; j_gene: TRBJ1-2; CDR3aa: CASSHFGTSGYGYTF; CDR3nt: TGCGCCAGCAGCCATTTCGGCACTTCAGGCTATGGCTACACCTTC
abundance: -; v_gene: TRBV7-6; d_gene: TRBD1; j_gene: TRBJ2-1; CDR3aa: CASSLRDSEYNEQFF; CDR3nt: TGTGCCAGCAGCTTAAGGGACAGCGAATACAATGAGCAGTTCTTC
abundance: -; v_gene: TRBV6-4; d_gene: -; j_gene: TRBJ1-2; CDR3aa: CASSDSSLGYTF; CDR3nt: TGTGCCAGCAGTGACTCAAGCTTAGGCTACACCTTC
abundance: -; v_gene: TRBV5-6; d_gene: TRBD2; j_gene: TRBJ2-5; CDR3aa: CASSLAGGPETQYF; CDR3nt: TGTGCCAGCAGCTTAGCGGGGGGGCCGGAGACCCAGTACTTC
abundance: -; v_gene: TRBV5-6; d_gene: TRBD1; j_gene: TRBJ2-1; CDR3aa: CASSTSPRDSFYNEQFF; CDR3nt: TGTGCCAGCAGCACATCGCCCCGGGACAGCTTCTACAATGAGCAGTTCTTC
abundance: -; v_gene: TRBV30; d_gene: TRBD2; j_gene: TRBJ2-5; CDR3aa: CAWSLAGNQETQYF; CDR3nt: TGTGCCTGGAGTCTAGCGGGGAACCAAGAGACCCAGTACTTC
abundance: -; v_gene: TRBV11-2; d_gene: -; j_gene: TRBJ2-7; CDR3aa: CASSLIGGPYEQYF; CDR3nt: TGTGCCAGCAGCTTAATTGGTGGCCCCTACGAGCAGTACTTC
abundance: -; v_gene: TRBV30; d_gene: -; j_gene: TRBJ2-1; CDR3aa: CAWSPLKEQFF; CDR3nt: TGTGCCTGGAGTCCACTAAAGGAGCAGTTCTTC
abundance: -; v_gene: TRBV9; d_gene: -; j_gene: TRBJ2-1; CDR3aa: CASSFGWEMGNEQFF; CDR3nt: TGTGCCAGCAGTTTTGGGTGGGAGATGGGCAATGAGCAGTTCTTC
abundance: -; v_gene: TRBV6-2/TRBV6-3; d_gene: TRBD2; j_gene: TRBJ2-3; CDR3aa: CASSKGTSGSGDTQYF; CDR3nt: TGTGCCAGCAGTAAGGGGACTAGCGGGAGTGGGGATACGCAGTATTTT
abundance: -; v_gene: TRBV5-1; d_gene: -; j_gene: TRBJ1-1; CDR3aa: CASSVAPAGTEAFF; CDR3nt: TGCGCCAGCAGCGTAGCTCCCGCGGGCACTGAAGCTTTCTTT
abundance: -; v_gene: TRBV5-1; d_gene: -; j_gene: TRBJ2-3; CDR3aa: CASTWGSTDTQYF; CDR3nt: TGCGCCAGCACCTGGGGCAGCACAGATACGCAGTATTTT
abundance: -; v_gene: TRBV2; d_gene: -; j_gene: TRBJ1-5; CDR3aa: CASSGQARNQPQHF; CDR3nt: TGTGCCAGCAGTGGGCAGGCCCGCAATCAGCCCCAGCATTTT
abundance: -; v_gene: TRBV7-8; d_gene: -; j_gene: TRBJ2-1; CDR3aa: CASSRLYEQFF; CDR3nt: TGTGCCAGCAGCCGACTATATGAGCAGTTCTTC
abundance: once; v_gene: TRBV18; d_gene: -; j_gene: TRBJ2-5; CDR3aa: CASSPPGETQYF; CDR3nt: TGTGCCAGCTCACCACCGGGAGAGACCCAGTACTTC
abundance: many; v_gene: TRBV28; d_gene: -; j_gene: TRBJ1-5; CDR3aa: CASSSRRGDQPQHF; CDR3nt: TGTGCCAGCAGCAGCCGTCGAGGGGATCAGCCCCAGCATTTT
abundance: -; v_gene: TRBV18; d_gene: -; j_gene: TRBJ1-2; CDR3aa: CASSPGDGYTF; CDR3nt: TGTGCCAGCTCCCCCGGGGACGGCTACACCTTC
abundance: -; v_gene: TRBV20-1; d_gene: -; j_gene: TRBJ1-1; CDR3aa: CSAKGSTEAFF; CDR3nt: TGCAGTGCTAAGGGGAGCACTGAAGCTTTCTTT
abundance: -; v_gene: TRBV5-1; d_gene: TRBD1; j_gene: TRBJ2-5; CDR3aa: CASSSLDRGRETQYF; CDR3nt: TGCGCCAGCAGCTCTCTGGACAGGGGGCGAGAGACCCAGTACTTC
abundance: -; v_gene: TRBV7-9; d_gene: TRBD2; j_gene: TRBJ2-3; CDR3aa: CASSQMGLAGGKDTQYF; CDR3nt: TGTGCCAGCAGCCAAATGGGACTAGCGGGAGGCAAGGATACGCAGTATTTT
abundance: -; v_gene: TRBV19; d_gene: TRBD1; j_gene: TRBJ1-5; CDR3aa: CASSPRTGVSNQPQHF; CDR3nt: TGTGCCAGTAGTCCCCGGACAGGCGTGAGCAATCAGCCCCAGCATTTT
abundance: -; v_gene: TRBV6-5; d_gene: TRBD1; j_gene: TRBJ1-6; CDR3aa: CASSYSAGQGSSPLHF; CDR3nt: TGTGCCAGCAGTTACTCAGCGGGACAGGGTAGTTCACCCCTCCACTTT
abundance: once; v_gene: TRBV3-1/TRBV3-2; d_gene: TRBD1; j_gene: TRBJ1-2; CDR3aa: CASRPPTGGGGYTF; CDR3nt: TGTGCCAGCAGACCTCCTACAGGGGGCGGCGGCTACACCTTC
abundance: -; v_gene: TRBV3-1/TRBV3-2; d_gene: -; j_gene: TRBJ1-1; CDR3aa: CASSQTGAVTEAFF; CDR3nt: TGTGCCAGCAGCCAAACTGGGGCGGTCACTGAAGCTTTCTTT
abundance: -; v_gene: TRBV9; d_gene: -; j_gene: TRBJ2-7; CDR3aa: CASSGRDSYYEQYF; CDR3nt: TGTGCCAGCAGCGGGCGGGACAGCTACTACGAGCAGTACTTC
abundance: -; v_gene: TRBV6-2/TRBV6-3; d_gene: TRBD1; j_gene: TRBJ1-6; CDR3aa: CASSSDRERRSYNSPLHF; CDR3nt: TGTGCCAGCAGCTCGGACAGGGAGCGGAGATCGTATAATTCACCCCTCCACTTT
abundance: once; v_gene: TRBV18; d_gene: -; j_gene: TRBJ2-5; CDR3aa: CASSRNGGPQSSWETQYF; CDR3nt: TGTGCCAGCTCACGCAACGGGGGGCCACAATCTTCTTGGGAGACCCAGTACTTC
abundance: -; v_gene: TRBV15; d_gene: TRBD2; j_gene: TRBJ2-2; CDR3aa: CATGRGGTGELFF; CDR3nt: TGTGCCACTGGACGCGGGGGCACCGGGGAGCTGTTTTTT
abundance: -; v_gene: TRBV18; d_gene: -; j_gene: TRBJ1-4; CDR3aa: CASSHGDSIATNEKLFF; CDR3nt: TGTGCCAGCTCACACGGGGACTCCATTGCAACTAATGAAAAACTGTTTTTT
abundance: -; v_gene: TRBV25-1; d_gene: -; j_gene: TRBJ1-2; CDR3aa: CASSPGRPNNYGYTF; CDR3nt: TGTGCCAGCAGTCCGGGACGGCCCAATAACTATGGCTACACCTTC
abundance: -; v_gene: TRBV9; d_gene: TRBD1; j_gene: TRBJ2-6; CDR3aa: CASSADPGQLLSGANVLTF; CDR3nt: TGTGCCAGCAGCGCCGATCCGGGACAGCTACTCTCTGGGGCCAACGTCCTGACTTTC